These 2 T cell receptor beta chains share one sample of origin, sequenced in a study of blood T cells in healthy people across ages. Then a second PCR, running about 7 to 11 cycles, was carried out with a sample-barcoded 5' primer and a J-beta primer mix. TCRdb reprocessed the 5' RACE reads with MiXCR, giving one entry per CDR3 protein. The sample holds 1.5 million to 2 million distinct CDR3 sequences, more than 35% seen once. The sample was blood. Receptors originate from a human donor in good health.

On this clonotype itself: A read error may explain this, as a much larger clone is one base away. V is TRBV15 and J is TRBJ2-3, with 12 bases identical to TRBD2. V was clipped by 9 bases and J by 6 bases; unmatched bases: 10. Germline V gene data show CDR1 as LNHNV and CDR2 as YYDKDF (reference sequence). This CDR3 is 15 amino acids long. CDR3: CATSGLAGFADTQYF. CDR3 nucleotide sequence: TGTGCCACAAGCGGACTAGCGGGGTTCGCGGATACGCAGTATTTT.

In this sample, this clonotype turned up a few times. The rearrangement links TRBV4-3 to TRBJ2-7, with D possibly matching TRBD1 (5 bases). CDR1 is LGHNA and CDR2 is YSLEER in the germline V gene. V lost 0 bases to trimming and J lost 0 bases, with 15 bases between them. This CDR3 comprises 17 residues. CDR3 nucleotides: TGCGCCAGCAGCCAAGATCTATTAGGGGCGAGCTCCTACGAGCAGTACTTC. Its protein is CASSQDLLGASSYEQYF.